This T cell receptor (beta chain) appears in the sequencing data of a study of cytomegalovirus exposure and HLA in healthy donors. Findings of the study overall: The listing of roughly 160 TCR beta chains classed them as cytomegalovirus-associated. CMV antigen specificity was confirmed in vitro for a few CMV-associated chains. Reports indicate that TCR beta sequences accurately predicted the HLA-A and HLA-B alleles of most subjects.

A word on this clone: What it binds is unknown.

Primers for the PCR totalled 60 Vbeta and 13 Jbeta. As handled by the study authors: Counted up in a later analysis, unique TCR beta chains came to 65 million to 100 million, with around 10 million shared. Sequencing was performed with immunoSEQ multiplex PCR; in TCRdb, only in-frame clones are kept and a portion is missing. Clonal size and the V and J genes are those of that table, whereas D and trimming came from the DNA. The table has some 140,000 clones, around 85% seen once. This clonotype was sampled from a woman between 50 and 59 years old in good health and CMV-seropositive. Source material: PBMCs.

CDR3 DNA: TGTGCCAGCAGTGACCCCCAGCGGGGCAGCACAGATACGCAGTATTTT. Amino acids: CASSDPQRGSTDTQYF. This sequence joins TRBV6-4 and TRBJ2-3; 7 positions match TRBD2. This CDR3 comprises 16 residues. Trimming took 2 bases from V and 0 from J; bases not matched to a gene: 5. Per germline, CDR1 MRHNA and CDR2 SNTAGT.